The 5 T cell receptor beta chains presented below share a single source sample, sequenced in a study of T cells in localized non-small cell lung cancer. Generated by immunoSEQ multiplex PCR, the TCRdb table keeps only in-frame clones and is missing some. Among tens of thousands of clones, 80% to 85% were seen once, and the ten largest hold 15% to 20%. This material consisted of peripheral blood mononuclear cells, taken before any cancer treatment. Receptors originate from a man aged 35 to 69 with stage III lung adenocarcinoma.

The rearrangement joins TRBV19 to TRBJ1-1, with 9 positions matching TRBD1. V lost 6 bases and J lost 5; bases outside the gene matches: 10. Germline CDR1 and CDR2: LNHDA and SQIVND (reference sequence). The CDR3 contains 15 residues. CDR3 residues: CASREDRGGNTEAFF. In DNA form, the CDR3 reads TGTGCCAGTAGGGAGGACAGGGGTGGAAATACTGAAGCTTTCTTT.

The chain has TRBV5-6 and TRBJ1-1, with D perhaps TRBD1 (5 bases). The CDR3 totals 13 residues. Germline lookup yields CDR1 SGHDT and CDR2 YYEEEE. The V gene lost 2 bases and the J gene lost 10 bases, with 15 bases spanning the gap. This CDR3 is CASSLLPGRTAFF. The CDR3 DNA reads TGTGCCAGCAGCTTACTTCCAGGGCGGACAGCTTTCTTT.

The V call is TRBV27, the J call TRBJ2-1; a weak D match, TRBD2 (7 bases). Per the germline V gene, CDR1 is MNHEY and CDR2 is SMNVEV (reference sequence). Deletions cut 5 bases from V and 9 bases from J, with 14 bases between. The CDR3 has 13 residues. CDR3: CASSPTGRGEQFF. The CDR3 nucleotides read TGTGCCAGCAGTCCAACAGGGAGGGGTGAGCAGTTCTTC.

The rearrangement uses TRBV11-2 and TRBJ2-5, with unresolved D. V lost 1 base and J lost 7, with 4 bases in between. Germline loops: CDR1 SGHAT, CDR2 FQNNGV. CDR3 length: 11 amino acids. The chain's CDR3 is CASSLGRTQYF. CDR3 DNA sequence: TGTGCCAGCAGCTTAGGGCGGACCCAGTACTTC.

The V gene is TRBV6-6, the J gene TRBJ2-3; the match to TRBD2 covers 13 bases. Germline V gene sequence: CDR1 MNHNY, CDR2 SVGAGI (reference sequence). CDR3 length: 15 amino acids. V trimming: 2 bases; J trimming: 6 bases; junction bases outside the gene matches: 2. The CDR3 spells CASSYEGLAGDTQYF. CDR3 nucleotides: TGTGCCAGCAGTTACGAGGGACTAGCGGGGGATACGCAGTATTTT.